The entry below describes one T cell receptor beta chain. This sample is drawn from a study of shared clonotypes between healthy human individuals. V was pared by 4 bases and J by 1 base, with 15 bases between. There are 16 residues in the CDR3. Germline V gene data show CDR1 as SGHRS and CDR2 as YFSETQ. Libraries were prepared by immunoSEQ multiplex PCR; TCRdb keeps only in-frame clonotypes and omits some of them. The sample lists roughly 1,500,000 clones, roughly 98% occurring once. Sequencing used naive CD4+ T cells sorted from blood. Subset indicated: CD45RA+ positively selected. J is TRBJ2-4 and V is TRBV5-1, with a tentative D call TRBD2 (5 bases). The source of this sequence is a man aged 25-45 years in good health. The CDR3 spells CASSPEGQEAKNIQYF. The CDR3 coding sequence is TGCGCCAGCAGCCCTGAGGGTCAGGAGGCCAAAAACATTCAGTACTTC.